This TCR beta chain was identified in a study of T cell responses to AZD1222 COVID-19 vaccine. Study results and limitations: Repertoires were obtained solely post-peak T cell response. There were vaccine-associated CD4 TCRs across spike, dominant at 160-218 and 743-854. White British people made up most donors, females outnumbered males, and clonal diversity was possibly underestimated. Spike-specific TCR breadth and depth were elevated following two AZD1222 doses.

Turning to this clone: Its antigen remains unknown.

Libraries were prepared by immunoSEQ multiplex PCR; TCRdb keeps only in-frame clonotypes and omits some of them. Of 120,000 to 150,000 clones in the sample, about 93% were seen once. Germline CDR1 and CDR2: SQVTM and ANQGSEA. V lost 6 bases and J 7 bases, leaving 16 bases between the germline ends. The length of the CDR3 is 13 residues. This rearrangement joins TRBV29-1 to TRBJ2-1; D may be TRBD2 (5 bases). This material consisted of peripheral blood, taken on day 0 of AZD1222 vaccination. The sequence came from an adult in good health. CDR3 in amino acids: CSVLERVGNEQFF. DNA of the CDR3: TGCAGCGTGCTGGAGAGGGTCGGGAATGAGCAGTTCTTC.